The clone carrying this T cell receptor beta chain came up many times. The antigen is undetermined. The TCR beta CDR3 regions underwent amplification using RNA transcripts as the source. The HTBI primer set drove a first-round RT-PCR of the TCR CDR3. Each CDR3 protein gets one entry after TCRdb re-called the multiplex PCR reads with MiXCR. The repertoire consists of fewer than 600,000 distinct CDR3 sequences, with approximately 15% occurring once and the leading ten covering about a sixth. The CDR3 is 11 amino acids. CDR1 and CDR2 from the germline V gene are KGHSH and LQKENI. V gave up 6 bases and J gave up 10 bases, with 9 bases separating them. Lactation, pregnancy, other autoimmune disease or uncontrolled infection led to exclusion of patients. About 10 ml of fresh peripheral blood supplied the PBMCs. The entry originates in a study of T cells in Graves' hyperthyroidism and ophthalmopathy. As for the study in general: Peripheral blood draws took place at initial diagnosis, ahead of any treatment.

Study results and limitations: Among thyroid clonotypes expanded above 0.001, most also appeared in blood.

The sample taken for sequencing was blood. V gene TRBV18 combines with J gene TRBJ1-4, with D uncertain. The TCR originated in a woman aged 18-29 years with Graves' hyperthyroidism. In nucleotides, the CDR3 is TGTGCCAGCTCCCAGGAAGTAAAACTGTTTTTT. Translating gives CASSQEVKLFF.